The rows below give T cell receptor beta chains drawn from one sample of a study of cytomegalovirus exposure and HLA in healthy donors. The assay was immunoSEQ multiplex PCR, and TCRdb's table has in-frame clones only and misses some. The sample records 150,000 to 250,000 clones, roughly 78% being singletons. The sequencing sample was made of PBMCs. The origin of the receptors is a woman in her thirties in good health and CMV-seropositive. The CDR3 runs from the conserved cysteine through the conserved F or W. Each record gives: clone size, V gene, D gene, J gene, CDR3 protein, CDR3 DNA. The D gene is left open where the match is weak. Where a row states a size, it is once, few, many or the class of an expanded clone; other rows omit it.

once	TRBV7-2	TRBD1	TRBJ1-2	CASSSSYRDRDGYTF	TGTGCCAGCAGCTCTTCATACCGGGACAGGGACGGCTACACCTTC
once	TRBV5-6	-	TRBJ1-5	CASSLGSVDSNQPQHF	TGTGCCAGCAGCTTGGGATCTGTAGATAGCAATCAGCCCCAGCATTTT
-	TRBV4-2	-	TRBJ2-7	CASSQDLSYEQYF	TGTGCCAGCAGCCAAGATCTATCTTACGAGCAGTACTTC
-	TRBV18	-	TRBJ2-1	CASSPSRDRSLEQFF	TGTGCCAGCTCACCAAGTCGAGACAGGTCTCTTGAGCAGTTCTTC
few	TRBV27	TRBD1	TRBJ2-6	CASSLSDRTLGANVLTF	TGTGCCAGCAGTTTATCGGACAGGACTCTCGGGGCCAACGTCCTGACTTTC
-	TRBV5-1	-	TRBJ2-7	CASSLGQGDYEQYF	TGCGCCAGCAGCTTGGGGCAGGGCGACTACGAGCAGTACTTC
-	TRBV2	-	TRBJ2-1	CASSEGDLGEQFF	TGTGCCAGCAGTGAAGGGGACTTGGGGGAGCAGTTCTTC
-	TRBV7-6	-	TRBJ2-1	CASSSDSREQFF	TGTGCCAGCAGCTCCGATAGCCGGGAGCAGTTCTTC
-	TRBV6-1	-	TRBJ1-2	CASSGRGYASGFFYGYTF	TGTGCCAGCAGTGGCAGGGGTTACGCCTCTGGTTTCTTCTATGGCTACACCTTC
-	TRBV7-2	-	TRBJ2-1	CASSFTPGDGIEQFF	TGTGCCAGCAGCTTTACTCCGGGCGACGGGATTGAGCAGTTCTTC
-	TRBV7-2	-	TRBJ2-3	CASSFDLPPTGTDWDTQYF	TGTGCCAGCAGCTTTGATCTCCCTCCAACAGGGACCGATTGGGATACGCAGTATTTT
-	TRBV11-2	-	TRBJ1-1	CASSQEDVDRTTEAFF	TGTGCCAGCAGCCAAGAGGACGTCGACAGGACCACTGAAGCTTTCTTT
-	TRBV5-4	-	TRBJ1-2	CASSLVPTGANYGYTF	TGTGCCAGCAGCTTGGTCCCCACTGGAGCTAACTATGGCTACACCTTC
few	TRBV7-2	-	TRBJ2-7	CASSNFVEQYF	TGTGCCAGCAGTAACTTCGTGGAGCAGTACTTC
-	TRBV7-8	TRBD2	TRBJ2-3	CASSTLAGGSTDTQYF	TGTGCCAGCAGCACGTTAGCGGGGGGGTCCACAGATACGCAGTATTTT
-	TRBV5-1	-	TRBJ2-6	CASKGDGRTANVLTF	TGCGCCAGCAAGGGGGATGGCAGAACGGCCAACGTCCTGACTTTC
few	TRBV2	TRBD2	TRBJ2-3	CASSEGWRGAGTDTQYF	TGTGCCAGCAGTGAAGGATGGCGGGGGGCGGGAACAGATACGCAGTATTTT
few	TRBV10-2	-	TRBJ1-5	CASSGTGNQPQHF	TGCGCCAGCAGTGGGACAGGCAATCAGCCCCAGCATTTT
few	TRBV6-1	TRBD2	TRBJ2-3	CASSDPSGRADTQYF	TGTGCCAGCAGTGATCCTAGCGGGAGAGCAGATACGCAGTATTTT